This TCR beta chain originates from a study of blood T cell repertoires in COVID-19. On the study more broadly: The samples span acute and convalescent COVID-19 from the United States, Italy and Spain. T cells, B-cell-depleted T cells, or PBMCs provided the cDNA or gDNA that served as material.

The germline V gene encodes CDR1 SSHAT and CDR2 FNYEAQ (reference sequence). The V gene lost 3 bases and the J gene lost 4 bases, with 14 bases spanning the gap. This CDR3 has 15 residues. Authors' processing steps: Researchers report that nucleated cell counts were estimated from reference gene primer amplification. The repertoire was sequenced with immunoSEQ multiplex PCR; TCRdb's copy has only in-frame clones and lacks some. The V and J calls and the clone size are those of that table, but D and trimming were determined from the DNA. The repertoire has 120,000 to 150,000 clones, 70% to 90% of them found once; the top ten carry approximately 8%. Followed over time, Seattle patients had been enrolled while infection was active.

The sample taken for sequencing was peripheral blood. This rearrangement joins TRBV7-7 to TRBJ2-3, with a possible D match to TRBD1 (6 bases). This receptor was taken from an older woman with COVID-19, enrolled during active disease. The CDR3 spells CASSFGARGADTQYF. Written as DNA, the CDR3 is TGTGCCAGCAGCTTCGGGGCCAGGGGCGCAGATACGCAGTATTTT.